This entry lists 23 T cell receptor beta chains sequenced from one sample in a study of cytomegalovirus exposure and HLA in healthy donors. The data were produced by immunoSEQ multiplex PCR, yet TCRdb's version contains in-frame clones alone and is incomplete. The table records a few hundred thousand clones, about 88% of them present only once. The sequencing input was PBMCs. These receptor sequences come from a man aged 18 to 30 in good health and CMV-seropositive.

The J gene is TRBJ2-2, the V gene TRBV5-5; 7 positions match TRBD1. V lost 0 bases and J lost 7; bases outside the gene matches: 6. The CDR3 covers 15 residues. The germline CDR1 and CDR2 sequences are SGHKS and YYEKEE (reference sequence). The CDR3 protein is CASSLVQGEVGELFF. The DNA for the CDR3 is TGTGCCAGCAGCTTGGTTCAGGGGGAAGTCGGGGAGCTGTTTTTT.

The rearrangement joins TRBV5-1 to TRBJ1-1; weak D call: TRBD1 (5 bases). Per germline, CDR1 SGHRS and CDR2 YFSETQ. Trimming took 0 bases from V and 0 from J, leaving 9 bases between them. This CDR3 comprises 15 residues. The CDR3 DNA follows: TGCGCCAGCAGCTTGGTGGGGGGGTTGAACACTGAAGCTTTCTTT. Translation: CASSLVGGLNTEAFF.

This clone was counted ten times or more. The chain is built from TRBV4-2 and TRBJ2-7, with 13 bases identical to TRBD2. V shed 3 bases and J 3 bases; nucleotides not matched to a gene: 2. Germline V CDR1 and CDR2: LGHNA, YNFKEQ. The CDR3 covers 15 residues. The DNA of the CDR3 is TGTGCCAGCAGCCAGGGGACTAGCGGGGTCTACGAGCAGTACTTC. Amino acids: CASSQGTSGVYEQYF.

A single count supports this clone. The V call is TRBV27, the J call TRBJ2-5, with 7 positions matching TRBD1. Trimming cost V 2 bases and J 5 bases; bases outside gene matches: 8. CDR3 size: 15 residues. Germline V gene data show CDR1 as MNHEY and CDR2 as SMNVEV (reference sequence). The CDR3, as DNA: TGTGCCAGCAGTTTACTAGGGGGCGTAGGGGAGACCCAGTACTTC. Translation gives CASSLLGGVGETQYF.

This chain uses TRBV28 with TRBJ1-2; no firm D call. The CDR3 consists of 15 residues. CDR1 and CDR2 (germline): MDHEN, SYDVKM. The V and J ends lost 6 bases and 7 bases respectively, with 21 bases between them. The CDR3 is CASSLESRRRIGYTF. In nucleotides, the CDR3 is TGTGCCAGCAGCTTAGAGAGCCGGAGGCGAATTGGCTACACCTTC.

The chain combines TRBV7-8 with TRBJ2-2, with 9 bases lining up with TRBD2. This CDR3 has 16 amino acids. Unmatched junction bases numbered 7, after V lost 3 bases and J lost 5 bases. The germline CDR1 and CDR2 sequences are SGHVS and FQNEAQ. In DNA, the CDR3 is TGTGCCAGCAGCTTCTGGCGGGAGGGTCCTACCGGGGAGCTGTTTTTT. This codes for CASSFWREGPTGELFF.

The chain is built from TRBV18 and TRBJ1-1; possible D gene TRBD1, 6 bases. The CDR3 loop spans 16 amino acids. The germline V and J ends were trimmed by 4 bases and 2 bases, with 17 bases remaining between them. Germline CDR1 reads KGHSH; CDR2 reads LQKENI. CDR3 bases: TGTGCCAGCTCACGGGACCTCCAGGGGTACAACACTGAAGCTTTCTTT. This codes for CASSRDLQGYNTEAFF.

Only one count was recorded for this clone. The chain is built from TRBV30 and TRBJ2-7; no clear D. V was trimmed by 0 bases and J by 2 bases, leaving 5 bases between them. This CDR3 has 12 residues. Germline values: CDR1 GTSNPN, CDR2 SVGIG (reference sequence). The CDR3 coding sequence is TGTGCCTGGAGTGTAAGGACCTACGAGCAGTACTTC. As protein: CAWSVRTYEQYF.

CDR3 DNA sequence: TGTGCCAGCAGCTTAGAGAATTTACCCGGAAAACTGTTTTTT. This encodes CASSLENLPGKLFF. This chain uses TRBV11-2 with TRBJ1-4; D remains ambiguous. The CDR3 length is 14 residues. Trimming pared 0 bases from V and 10 bases from J, leaving 12 bases between. Germline assignment: CDR1 SGHAT and CDR2 FQNNGV. Combining the CDR3 with reference TRBV11-2 and TRBJ1-4 gives the whole variable domain EAGVAQSPRYKIIEKRQSVAFWCNPISGHATLYWYQQILGQGPKLLIQFQNNGVVDDSQLPKDRFSAERLKGVDSTLKIQPAKLEDSAVYLCASSLENLPGKLFFGSGTQLSVL.

The chain links TRBV21-1 to TRBJ2-7; the D call TRBD1 from the table was never checked on the DNA. TRBV21-1 is reported as a pseudogene. The CDR3 has 17 amino acids. CDR3 sequence: CASSKGGKGLYSYEQYF. The CDR3 nucleotides are TGTGCCAGCAGCAAAGGGGGCAAGGGGCTTTACTCCTACGAGCAGTACTTC.

This clone was seen just once. The chain carries TRBV25-1 and TRBJ1-2; TRBD1 agrees at 7 bases. V lost 4 bases, J lost 6 bases, and 8 bases stayed unmatched. The CDR3 has 14 residues. Germline assignment: CDR1 MGHDK and CDR2 SYGVNS. The CDR3 DNA is TGTGCCAGCAGTGCGGTATTACAGGGGAATGGCTACACCTTC. Its translation is CASSAVLQGNGYTF.

V gene TRBV5-1 combines with J gene TRBJ1-3; D remains unclear. The CDR3 consists of 15 residues. V lost 3 bases to trimming and J lost 0 bases, with 10 bases between them. CDR1 is SGHRS, CDR2 YFSETQ, per germline. CDR3 coding DNA: TGCGCCAGCAGCTCGGGCGTGGCCTCTGGAAACACCATATATTTT. It translates to CASSSGVASGNTIYF.

The rearrangement uses TRBV5-5 and TRBJ2-6, with D perhaps TRBD2 (8 bases). V gave up 0 bases and J gave up 2 bases, with 12 bases separating them. CDR1 is SGHKS and CDR2 is YYEKEE in the germline V gene (reference sequence). The CDR3 is 17 residues long. CDR3 region: CASSLAGRGPGANVLTF. The CDR3 bases are TGTGCCAGCAGCTTGGCCGGGAGGGGGCCTGGGGCCAACGTCCTGACTTTC.

J is TRBJ2-2 and V is TRBV7-9, with D hard to call. The CDR3 loop spans 15 amino acids. V was pared by 5 bases and J by 0 bases, with 10 bases between. Germline V gives CDR1 SEHNR, CDR2 FQNEAQ (reference sequence). DNA of the CDR3: TGTGCCAGCAGCCCATGGGGTCCGAACACCGGGGAGCTGTTTTTT. Protein sequence: CASSPWGPNTGELFF.

This clone was detected only a few times. This sequence joins TRBV25-1 and TRBJ1-2, with D perhaps TRBD1 (6 bases). This CDR3 has 14 amino acids. Trimming pared 4 bases from V and 2 bases from J, leaving 11 bases between. The V gene's germline CDR1 is MGHDK and CDR2 SYGVNS. CDR3 sequence reads: CASSGRGQNYGYTF. The CDR3 DNA follows: TGTGCCAGCAGTGGAAGAGGACAGAACTATGGCTACACCTTC.

The chain has TRBV7-8 and TRBJ1-2, with D perhaps matching TRBD1 (6 bases). Trimming removed 2 bases at V and 2 bases at J, with 15 bases between. Germline-derived CDR1 and CDR2 are SGHVS and FQNEAQ. This CDR3 has 16 amino acids. CDR3 DNA sequence: TGTGCCAGCAGCTTAACCCTCGGGAGGGGGAACTATGGCTACACCTTC. This sequence encodes CASSLTLGRGNYGYTF.

The table lists this clone with a count of one. The chain links TRBV6-5 to TRBJ2-1, with D possibly being TRBD1 or TRBD2 (6 bases each). The CDR3 sequence is 15 residues long. Germline V CDR1 and CDR2: MNHEY, SVGAGI. V lost 6 bases, J lost 9 bases, and 21 bases lay in between. The CDR3 spells CASRNILGGAAEQFF. The CDR3 DNA sequence: TGTGCCAGCAGGAACATTTTGGGGGGCGCCGCTGAGCAGTTCTTC.

The chain is built from TRBV7-9 and TRBJ2-5; 14 positions agree with TRBD2. With 4 bases clipped from V and 5 bases from J, the junction kept 6 bases outside the gene matches. CDR1 and CDR2 (germline): SEHNR, FQNEAQ (reference sequence). The CDR3 has 16 amino acids. The DNA of the CDR3 is TGTGCCAGCAGCTCCGGACTAGCGGGAGGCGGGGAGACCCAGTACTTC. The encoded protein is CASSSGLAGGGETQYF.

The rearrangement joins TRBV7-9 to TRBJ1-2, with D possibly being TRBD1 (5 bases). Germline lookup yields CDR1 SEHNR and CDR2 FQNEAQ (reference sequence). The CDR3 has 14 amino acids. Trimming stripped 1 base from V and 4 bases from J, with 10 bases between. The CDR3 loop reads CASSLEGKGYGYTF. In nucleotides, the CDR3 is TGTGCCAGCAGCTTAGAGGGGAAAGGCTATGGCTACACCTTC.

The chain links TRBV18 to TRBJ2-1; D possibly uses TRBD1 or TRBD2 (5 bases each). In germline, CDR1 is KGHSH, CDR2 LQKENI. V lost 3 bases, J lost 1 base, and 19 bases lay in between. This CDR3 has 18 residues. As DNA, the CDR3 is TGTGCCAGCTCACCCGTGGGGAGACAGATTCGATCCTACAATGAGCAGTTCTTC. It encodes CASSPVGRQIRSYNEQFF. Full variable domain (rest looked up from reference TRBV18 and TRBJ2-1): NAGVMQNPRHLVRRRGQEARLRCSPMKGHSHVYWYRQLPEEGLKFMVYLQKENIIDESGMPKERFSAEFPKEGPSILRIQQVVRGDSAAYFCASSPVGRQIRSYNEQFFGPGTRLTVL.

The chain couples TRBV7-9 to TRBJ1-2, with TRBD1 matching over 7 bases. CDR3 length equals 14 residues. V shed 5 bases, J shed 5 bases, and the junction held 8 bases outside the gene matches. Germline CDR1 and CDR2: SEHNR and FQNEAQ (reference sequence). CDR3 nucleotide sequence: TGTGCCAGCAGCAACCGGGACAGCCTTTATGGCTACACCTTC. This encodes CASSNRDSLYGYTF. Full variable domain (rest looked up from reference TRBV7-9 and TRBJ1-2): DTGVSQNPRHKITKRGQNVTFRCDPISEHNRLYWYRQTLGQGPEFLTYFQNEAQLEKSRLLSDRFSAERPKGSFSTLEIQRTEQGDSAMYLCASSNRDSLYGYTFGSGTRLTVV.

The chain combines TRBV5-1 with TRBJ2-7; 14 bases fit TRBD2. CDR1 SGHRS and CDR2 YFSETQ come from the germline V gene. The CDR3 sequence is 18 residues long. V gave up 4 bases and J gave up 1 base; unmatched junction bases: 10. In DNA, the CDR3 is TGCGCCAGCAGCAGGTTATCAGGGACTAGCGGGAGTTCCTACGAGCAGTACTTC. The encoded protein is CASSRLSGTSGSSYEQYF.

The chain employs TRBV28 and TRBJ1-1, with a weak D call TRBD1 (5 bases). V was shortened by 6 bases and J by 1 base, with 15 bases between the two germline ends. Germline CDR1 reads MDHEN; CDR2 reads SYDVKM. This CDR3 has 15 amino acids. The CDR3: CASSSPGTKNTEAFF. The CDR3 nucleotides are TGTGCCAGCAGCTCCCCCGGGACGAAGAACACTGAAGCTTTCTTT.